One and the same sample provided the 12 T cell receptor beta chains below, sequenced in a study of blood T cells in healthy people across ages. The authors ran a second PCR of 7 to 11 cycles using a sample-barcoded 5' primer and a J-beta primer mix. TCRdb independently ran MiXCR on the 5' RACE reads; one entry per CDR3 protein. The sample holds about 1.1 million distinct CDR3 sequences; roughly two fifths are singletons and the top ten take around 14%. What was sequenced was blood. These receptors came from a man aged 18 to 35 in good health.

The chain is built from TRBV7-2 and TRBJ1-1, with 7 bases that match TRBD1. The CDR3 contains 12 residues. Germline V lookup: CDR1 SGHTA, CDR2 FQGNSA. With 5 bases clipped from V and 8 bases from J, the junction kept 5 bases outside the gene matches. The DNA for the CDR3 is TGTGCCAGCAGCGCGAACAGGGGAGAAGCTTTCTTT. Protein product: CASSANRGEAFF.

A few counts support this clonotype. This chain connects TRBV6-6 to TRBJ1-6; D possibly corresponds to TRBD1 (5 bases). Deletions cut 9 bases from V and 4 bases from J, with 7 bases between. The germline CDR1 and CDR2 sequences are MNHNY and SVGAGI (reference sequence). This CDR3 comprises 12 residues. The CDR3 sequence is CASGTYNSPLHF. The DNA of the CDR3 is TGTGCCAGTGGGACTTATAATTCACCCCTCCACTTT.

The chain recombines TRBV7-8 with TRBJ2-5, with D perhaps TRBD1 or TRBD2 (5 bases each). Trimming took 5 bases from V and 9 from J, leaving 22 bases between them. Germline lookup yields CDR1 SGHVS and CDR2 FQNEAQ. The CDR3 is 15 residues long. In DNA form, the CDR3 reads TGTGCCAGCAGCCCTAAGGGGCTCGGGGTGAGCCCCCAGTACTTC. Protein sequence: CASSPKGLGVSPQYF.

A word on this clonotype: A single base separates this from a much larger clone, so it may be a read error. The J gene is TRBJ2-7, the V gene TRBV20-1; 11 bases align to TRBD2. The CDR3 contains 16 residues. Germline lookup yields CDR1 DFQATT and CDR2 SNEGSKA (reference sequence). This CDR3 is CSVRVLGLAGGYEQYF. For the CDR3, the DNA is TGCAGTGTTAGAGTCCTCGGGCTAGCGGGGGGCTACGAGCAGTACTTC.

The DNA for the CDR3 is TGTGCCAGCAGGCCCTTGGACAGGGAGGGGTACGAGCAGTACTTC. This codes for CASRPLDREGYEQYF. The chain recombines TRBV27 with TRBJ2-7; D is possibly TRBD1 (8 bases). Trimming cost V 6 bases and J 4 bases, with 19 bases left between them. Germline V gene sequence: CDR1 MNHEY, CDR2 SMNVEV (reference sequence). The CDR3 sequence is 15 residues long.

V usage is TRBV20-1 and J usage is TRBJ2-2; weak D call: TRBD1 (5 bases). The CDR3 has 11 residues. The V gene lost 3 bases and the J gene lost 8 bases, with 7 bases spanning the gap. The germline V gene encodes CDR1 DFQATT and CDR2 SNEGSKA (reference sequence). The CDR3 region has the DNA TGCAGTGCTAGCAGGGTTGGGGAGCTGTTTTTT. Translation: CSASRVGELFF.

This clonotype was detected only once. The rearrangement links TRBV6-2 or TRBV6-3 to TRBJ2-5, with D perhaps TRBD1 (6 bases). The CDR3 totals 14 residues. Germline V lookup: CDR1 MNHEY, CDR2 SVGEGT. V was clipped by 0 bases and J by 11 bases, with 16 bases between them. The CDR3 protein is CASSYSRRGNEQYF. The CDR3 nucleotides are TGTGCCAGCAGTTACTCACGCAGGGGAAATGAGCAGTACTTC.

The chain links TRBV27 to TRBJ2-7; a possible D gene is TRBD2 (5 bases). Deletions cut 3 bases from V and 2 bases from J, with 8 bases between. Germline CDR1 is MNHEY and CDR2 is SMNVEV (reference sequence). The CDR3 is 13 amino acids. The CDR3 sequence is CASSFGMTYEQYF. The CDR3 nucleotides read TGTGCCAGCAGTTTCGGGATGACCTACGAGCAGTACTTC.

This chain uses TRBV5-1 with TRBJ1-1; TRBD1 matches at 7 bases. This CDR3 has 16 residues. Losses at the gene ends were 4 bases for V and 3 bases for J; bases not matched to a gene: 12. CDR1 and CDR2 from the germline V gene are SGHRS and YFSETQ. For the CDR3, the DNA is TGCGCCAGCAGCGACCTCCATTCAGGGGGGGACACTGAAGCTTTCTTT. Protein: CASSDLHSGGDTEAFF.

The J gene is TRBJ2-3, the V gene TRBV7-2; the match to TRBD2 covers 9 bases. The CDR3 is 18 residues long. The V segment lost 2 bases and the J segment 4 bases; nucleotides outside the gene matches: 13. Looked up from germline, CDR1 is SGHTA and CDR2 is FQGNSA. The CDR3, as DNA: TGTGCCAGCAGCTTACGGTTAGCGGGGGAGATCTACGCAGATACGCAGTATTTT. This encodes CASSLRLAGEIYADTQYF. Supplemented by reference TRBV7-2 and TRBJ2-3, the full variable domain reads GAGVSQSPSNKVTEKGKDVELRCDPISGHTALYWYRQSLGQGLEFLIYFQGNSAPDKSGLPSDRFSAERTGGSVSTLTIQRTQQEDSAVYLCASSLRLAGEIYADTQYFGPGTRLTVL.

For this clonotype: The junction differs from germline at one of its ends, possibly a read error. This chain joins TRBV4-1 and TRBJ2-5; possibly TRBD1 for D (6 bases). The CDR3 sequence is 15 residues long. Per the germline V gene, CDR1 is MGHRA and CDR2 is YSYEKL. The CDR3 here is CASSQDSGVGEAQYF. As DNA, the CDR3 is TGCGCCAGCAGCCAAGATTCAGGGGTAGGAGAGGCCCAGTACTTC.

This clonotype was counted a few times. In DNA, the CDR3 is TGTGCCAGCAGTTTCCCGGGACAGGGGAGCGAGCAGTACTTC. This encodes CASSFPGQGSEQYF. This chain connects TRBV12-3 or TRBV12-4 to TRBJ2-5; 10 bases line up with TRBD1. The assigned J gene may be wrong: the sequence end matches TRBJ2-7 better. This CDR3 is built from 14 residues.